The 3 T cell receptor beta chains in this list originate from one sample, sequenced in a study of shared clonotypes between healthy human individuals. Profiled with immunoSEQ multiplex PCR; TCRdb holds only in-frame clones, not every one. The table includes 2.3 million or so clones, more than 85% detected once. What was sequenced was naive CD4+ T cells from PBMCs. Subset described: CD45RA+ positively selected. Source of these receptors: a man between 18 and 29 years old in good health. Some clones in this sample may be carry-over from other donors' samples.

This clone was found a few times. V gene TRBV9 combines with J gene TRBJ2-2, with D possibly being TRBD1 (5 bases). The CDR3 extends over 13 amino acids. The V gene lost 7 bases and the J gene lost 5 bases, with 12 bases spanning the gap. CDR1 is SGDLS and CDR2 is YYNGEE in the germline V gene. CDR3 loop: CASQKDITGELFF. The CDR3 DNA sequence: TGTGCCAGCCAAAAGGACATTACCGGGGAGCTGTTTTTT.

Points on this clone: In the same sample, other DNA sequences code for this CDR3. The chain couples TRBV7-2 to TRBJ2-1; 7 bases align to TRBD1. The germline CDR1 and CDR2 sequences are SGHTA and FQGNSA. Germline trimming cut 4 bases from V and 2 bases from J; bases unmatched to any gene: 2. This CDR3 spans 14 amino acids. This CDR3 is CASSSRGPYNEQFF. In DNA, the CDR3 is TGTGCCAGCAGCTCTAGGGGGCCCTACAATGAGCAGTTCTTC.

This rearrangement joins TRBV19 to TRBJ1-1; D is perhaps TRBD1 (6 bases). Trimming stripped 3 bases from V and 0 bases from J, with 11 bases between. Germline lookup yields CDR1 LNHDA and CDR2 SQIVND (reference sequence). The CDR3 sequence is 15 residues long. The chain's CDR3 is CASSILDSMNTEAFF. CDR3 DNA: TGTGCCAGTAGTATCCTGGACAGCATGAACACTGAAGCTTTCTTT.